This record covers a single T cell receptor (beta chain). The V end was cut by 2 bases, the J end by 8 bases, with 13 bases between. This CDR3 is 13 amino acids long. Germline V lookup: CDR1 GTSNPN, CDR2 SVGIG (reference sequence). These data belong to a study of blood T cell repertoires in COVID-19. Study background: Sites across the United States, Italy and Spain contributed samples from acute and convalescent COVID-19. T cells, B-cell-depleted T cells, or PBMCs supplied cDNA or gDNA.

Source study methods: Reference gene primers were amplified, and this amplification served to estimate nucleated cell counts. Assay used: immunoSEQ multiplex PCR; TCRdb lists only in-frame clones, some missing. The DNA gave D and trimming, while V, J and clone size come from that table. The sample includes roughly 100,000 clones, about 75% of them seen just once. Sequenced: peripheral blood. The receptor comes from a woman older than 75 with acute or convalescent COVID-19. J is TRBJ1-5 and V is TRBV30; no firm D call. The CDR3 loop reads CAWSYYQGEPQHF. In DNA, the CDR3 is TGTGCCTGGAGTTATTACCAAGGAGAGCCCCAGCATTTT.